This passage covers 15 T cell receptor beta chains from one sample sequenced in a study of technical replicates of blood from a few donors. Profiling relied on immunoSEQ multiplex PCR, and the TCRdb table lists in-frame clones only, not all of them. The sample has around 70,000 clones; roughly 93% are singletons. The source material was T cells isolated from PBMCs. The receptors were sampled from a human donor in good health.

The chain links TRBV5-8 to TRBJ2-3; TRBD2 agrees at 12 bases. CDR1 and CDR2 (germline): SGHTS, YDEGEE. V shed 2 bases and J 3 bases; nucleotides not matched to a gene: 1. CDR3 length: 15 residues. Here the CDR3 reads CASSFLAGGTDTQYF. The CDR3 DNA follows: TGTGCCAGCAGCTTCCTAGCGGGGGGGACAGATACGCAGTATTTT.

The chain couples TRBV9 to TRBJ2-1; D is undetermined. The CDR3 covers 14 residues. The V gene lost 3 bases and the J gene lost 0 bases, with 7 bases spanning the gap. Looked up from germline, CDR1 is SGDLS and CDR2 is YYNGEE. For the CDR3, the DNA is TGTGCCAGCAGCGGGGCCATCTCCTACAATGAGCAGTTCTTC. Amino acid sequence: CASSGAISYNEQFF.

A note on this clone: The identical CDR3 is also encoded by other nucleotide sequences in the sample. The chain has TRBV5-1 and TRBJ2-5, with D unresolved. V lost 2 bases and J 2 bases, leaving 10 bases between the germline ends. The germline CDR1 and CDR2 sequences are SGHRS and YFSETQ. The CDR3 length is 14 residues. The CDR3 loop is CASSLGGQQETQYF. The CDR3 nucleotides read TGCGCCAGCAGCTTAGGTGGGCAGCAAGAGACCCAGTACTTC.

This chain connects TRBV5-1 to TRBJ1-1; D not resolved. There are 13 residues in the CDR3. Germline CDR1 is SGHRS and CDR2 is YFSETQ. The ends were cut back, 5 bases at V and 4 bases at J, with 12 bases in the middle. The CDR3 coding sequence is TGCGCCAGCAGACTGAGCTCTGGCACTGAAGCTTTCTTT. Translated, it gives CASRLSSGTEAFF. The full variable domain, completed using reference TRBV5-1 and TRBJ1-1, is KAGVTQTPRYLIKTRGQQVTLSCSPISGHRSVSWYQQTPGQGLQFLFEYFSETQRNKGNFPGRFSGRQFSNSRSEMNVSTLELGDSALYLCASRLSSGTEAFFGQGTRLTVV.

The V call is TRBV2, the J call TRBJ2-2; 9 positions match TRBD2. With 6 bases clipped from V and 4 bases from J, the junction kept 3 bases outside the gene matches. Germline V lookup: CDR1 SNHLY, CDR2 FYNNEI. The length of the CDR3 is 14 residues. This CDR3 is CASRISGGTGELFF. Here the CDR3 DNA reads TGTGCCAGCAGGATTAGCGGGGGCACCGGGGAGCTGTTTTTT.

The rearrangement links TRBV4-2 to TRBJ2-1; D perhaps matches TRBD1 (6 bases). Germline V gene data show CDR1 as LGHNA and CDR2 as YNFKEQ. CDR3 length equals 17 residues. V lost 0 bases to trimming and J lost 10 bases, with 22 bases between them. The DNA for the CDR3 is TGTGCCAGCAGCCAAGACCCAGGGGCAGGTGCCCAGGGGGAGCAGTTCTTC. Translated: CASSQDPGAGAQGEQFF.

This clone is a singleton in its sample. The chain couples TRBV9 to TRBJ2-1; 16 bases are a match to TRBD2. Per germline, CDR1 SGDLS and CDR2 YYNGEE. Trimming at V came to 2 bases and at J to 14 bases, leaving 1 base not matched to a gene. The CDR3 contains 13 residues. The CDR3 bases are TGTGCCAGCAGCGTTGGGACTAGCGGGGGGGAGTTCTTC. Protein: CASSVGTSGGEFF.

The rearrangement joins TRBV10-1 to TRBJ2-7; the match to TRBD1 covers 7 bases. V lost 6 bases to trimming and J lost 4 bases; unmatched junction nucleotides: 3. Germline V gene lookup returns CDR1 WNHNN and CDR2 SYGVQD (reference sequence). The CDR3 has 12 amino acids. CDR3 DNA sequence: TGCGCCAGCAGGACAGGGTTTTACGAGCAGTACTTC. Translating it yields CASRTGFYEQYF.

This rearrangement joins TRBV4-1 to TRBJ1-5, with 7 nucleotides matching TRBD1. Germline V lookup: CDR1 MGHRA, CDR2 YSYEKL. Trimming took 0 bases from V and 6 from J; bases not matched to a gene: 11. The CDR3 length is 17 residues. This chain's CDR3 is CASSQERDSSKGQPQHF. The CDR3 coding sequence is TGCGCCAGCAGCCAAGAAAGGGACAGTAGCAAGGGTCAGCCCCAGCATTTT.

This CDR3 reads CASSAFRGVGTDTQYF. For the CDR3, the DNA is TGTGCCAGCAGTGCATTCAGGGGAGTCGGCACAGATACGCAGTATTTT. The chain combines TRBV6-1 with TRBJ2-3, with D possibly matching TRBD1 (6 bases). This CDR3 contains 16 residues. CDR1 MNHNS and CDR2 SASEGT come from the germline V gene. Trimming took off 4 bases at V and 1 base at J, with 15 bases between the two ends.

V and J are TRBV6-1 and TRBJ2-4; no reliable D call. V was cut by 6 bases and J by 0 bases, with 6 bases left in between. This CDR3 is 13 amino acids long. The germline gives CDR1 MNHNS, CDR2 SASEGT. CDR3 region: CASRELAKNIQYF. The CDR3 region has the DNA TGTGCCAGCAGGGAGCTAGCCAAAAACATTCAGTACTTC.

V usage is TRBV6-6 and J usage is TRBJ2-5; 13 bases are a match to TRBD2. This CDR3 comprises 16 residues. CDR1 is MNHNY, CDR2 SVGAGI, per germline (reference sequence). The ends lost 2 bases at V and 7 bases at J; junction bases unmatched: 7. CDR3 region: CASSYRTSGRIGTQYF. DNA for the CDR3: TGTGCCAGCAGTTACCGGACTAGCGGGAGAATAGGGACCCAGTACTTC.

The CDR3 DNA reads TGTGCCAGCAGTAAAGCAGGGAACGGGAACACCGGGGAGCTGTTTTTT. Its protein product is CASSKAGNGNTGELFF. This chain connects TRBV9 to TRBJ2-2; possible D gene TRBD1, 5 bases. Trimming took off 5 bases at V and 1 base at J, with 15 bases between the two ends. This CDR3 contains 16 residues. Germline V lookup: CDR1 SGDLS, CDR2 YYNGEE.

The V call is TRBV7-8, the J call TRBJ2-1, with 7 positions matching TRBD1. Germline CDR1 SGHVS, CDR2 FQNEAQ. This CDR3 contains 14 residues. The V gene end was trimmed by 1 base and the J gene end by 13 bases; junction bases not matched to a gene: 10. The CDR3 bases are TGTGCCAGCAGCTTAGTGACAGGGTCTTCTGGACAGTTCTTC. Its protein product is CASSLVTGSSGQFF.

The rearrangement joins TRBV19 to TRBJ2-6, with D possibly being TRBD2 (6 bases). The V and J ends lost 5 bases and 0 bases respectively, with 17 bases between them. This CDR3 has 18 amino acids. Germline V gene data show CDR1 as LNHDA and CDR2 as SQIVND (reference sequence). The CDR3 here is CASSFGGIYISGANVLTF. The CDR3 DNA sequence: TGTGCCAGTAGTTTTGGAGGGATATATATCTCTGGGGCCAACGTCCTGACTTTC.